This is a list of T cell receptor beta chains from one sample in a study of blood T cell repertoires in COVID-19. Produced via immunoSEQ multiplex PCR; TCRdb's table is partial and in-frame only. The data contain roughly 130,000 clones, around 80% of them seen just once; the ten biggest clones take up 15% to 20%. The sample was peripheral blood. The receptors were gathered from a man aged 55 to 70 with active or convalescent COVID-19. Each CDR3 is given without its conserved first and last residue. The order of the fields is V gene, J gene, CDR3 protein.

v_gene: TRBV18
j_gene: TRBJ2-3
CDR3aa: ASSPSGARIGDTQY

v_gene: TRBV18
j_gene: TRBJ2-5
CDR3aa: ASSPVSGQRATQY

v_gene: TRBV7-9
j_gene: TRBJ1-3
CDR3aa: ASSSTGNTIY

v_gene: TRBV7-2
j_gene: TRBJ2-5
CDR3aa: ASSLEWQGETQY

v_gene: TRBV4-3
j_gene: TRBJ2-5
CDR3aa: ASSEREAGETQY

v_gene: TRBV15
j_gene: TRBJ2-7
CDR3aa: ATSRERTGFYEQY

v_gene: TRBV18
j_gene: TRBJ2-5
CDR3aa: ASSLDSPAETQY

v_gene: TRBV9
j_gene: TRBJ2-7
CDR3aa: ASSAAGAPGEQY

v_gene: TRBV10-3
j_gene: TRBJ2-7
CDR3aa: AISESLESPYEQY

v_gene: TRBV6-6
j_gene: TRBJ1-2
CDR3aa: ASIPGLRDGYT

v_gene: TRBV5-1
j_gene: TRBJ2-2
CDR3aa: ASSPGLRYTGELF

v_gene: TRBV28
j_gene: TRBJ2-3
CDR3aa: ASSPKYRLLGDTQY

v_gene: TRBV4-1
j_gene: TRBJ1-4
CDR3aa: ASSQEGWRIEKLF

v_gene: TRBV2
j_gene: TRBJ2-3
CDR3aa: ASHRSSTDTQY

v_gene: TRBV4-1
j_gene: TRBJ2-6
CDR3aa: ASSQDRGSGANVLT

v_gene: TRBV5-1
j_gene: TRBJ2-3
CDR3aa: ASSPYGGTDTQY

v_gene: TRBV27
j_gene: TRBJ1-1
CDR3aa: ASSSPGRTKNTEAF

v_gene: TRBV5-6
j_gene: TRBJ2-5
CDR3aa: ASSFFAGGNQETQY

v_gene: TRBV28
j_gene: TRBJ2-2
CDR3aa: ASRLAANTGELF

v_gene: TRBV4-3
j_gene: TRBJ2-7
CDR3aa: ASSQDLGTGDEQY

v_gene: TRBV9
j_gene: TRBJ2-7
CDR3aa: ASSAPGDRGSYEQY

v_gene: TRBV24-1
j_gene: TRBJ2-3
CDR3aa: ATSDFGRDTQY

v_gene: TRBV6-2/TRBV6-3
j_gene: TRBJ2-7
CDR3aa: ASSYNPGGGGSPRSYEQY

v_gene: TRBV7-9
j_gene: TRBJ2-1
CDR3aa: ASGSPRGGRLYEQF

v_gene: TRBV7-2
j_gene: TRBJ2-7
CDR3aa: ASSFGGRPIYEQY

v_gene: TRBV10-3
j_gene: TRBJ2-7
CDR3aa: AISEPGQGTPEQY

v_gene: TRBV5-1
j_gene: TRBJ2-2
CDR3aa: ASRPTGDTGELF

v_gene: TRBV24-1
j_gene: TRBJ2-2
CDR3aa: ATSENGNTGELF

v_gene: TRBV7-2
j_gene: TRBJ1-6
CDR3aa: ASSLEAGRGYSPLH

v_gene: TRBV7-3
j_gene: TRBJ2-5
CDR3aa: ASSLARTGRGETQY

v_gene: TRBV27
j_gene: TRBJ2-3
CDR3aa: ASSTGDRGVQY

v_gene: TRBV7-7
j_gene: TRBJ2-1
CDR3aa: ASSPDRGSYNEQF

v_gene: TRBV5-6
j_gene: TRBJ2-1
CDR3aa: ASSDGTGVYNEQF